This T cell receptor beta chain comes out of a study of blood T cells in healthy people across ages (dated by TCRdb to about 2015). About the study as a whole: In model experiments, template switching captured about one uniquely barcoded TCR beta cDNA molecule for every two T cells. Age-related changes in TCR beta repertoire diversity were measured in the study by deep sequencing normalized with unique cDNA molecular identifiers. Four age groups were formed from the donors: young (average approximately 16 years), middle-aged (approximately 42), aged (around 68) and long-lived (more than 75). To avoid experimental bias, donors of different ages were spread randomly across the sequencing lanes. The study analyzed two additional independent replicas of 1 million unique cDNA reads from the same blood draw for two donors, one aged 18 to 30 and one aged 80 or older. Broader findings and caveats from the paper: The long-lived group showed more naive CD4+ T cells, fewer expanded clones and increased TCR diversity than the aged group, suggesting age selection. Estimates of total diversity from one million sequenced T cells were regarded as lower bounds and underestimates. As age increased, observed TCR beta diversity per million T cells dropped in a roughly linear way, and a significant reduction was already evident by age 40. Donor CMV infection status was unknown, potentially confounding age-related changes in expanded clonotypes. Because profiling used bulk unsorted PBMCs, naive and antigen-experienced compartments could not be compared conclusively. A strong correlation was found between observed TCR beta diversity and the percentage of naive T cells measured by flow cytometry.

The approximately 39 donors, aged 6 to 90 years, were systemically healthy Caucasian individuals from Russia. Around 9.7 milliliters of peripheral blood were collected from each donor into EDTA-treated Vacutainer tubes. Ficoll-Paque density-gradient centrifugation was used to isolate PBMCs, with at least 7 million per sample. Trizol reagent was used to extract total RNA from the PBMCs, yielding at least 6 micrograms per sample. The percentages of naive CD45RAhigh/CD27high T cells were determined by flow cytometry on a PBMC aliquot from every donor. CDR1 is given as SGDLS and CDR2 as YYNGEE, both from the germline V gene. The CDR3 starts with the cysteine, ends with the phenylalanine, and has 15 residues. Only the CDR3 region is kept as DNA, spanning 45 bases read in frame from base 1. V and J are trimmed by 3 bases and 6 bases, and the gene matches miss 8 bases of the junction. This clonotype was seen only a few times. Its specific antigen is unknown. Nothing much larger sits one base from this clone, and base qualities are not available.

Library generation was performed with 5' RACE. The instrument was an Illumina HiSeq 2500. The second PCR ran for about 7 to 11 cycles and used a J-beta primer mix along with a sample-barcoded 5' primer. Each TCR beta cDNA molecule received a unique molecular identifier from a template-switch 5' adaptor carrying 12 random nucleotides. Each sample yielded at least 2.5 million CDR3-containing paired-end reads. First-strand cDNA synthesis was performed from all RNA using the Mint cDNA synthesis kit, with priming by a TRBC-specific oligonucleotide. Following uracil-DNA glycosylase treatment, a first 18-cycle PCR with universal primers M1SS and BC2_uni_R was performed on all cDNA. Turning to the authors' computational methods: Each sample was normalized by randomly selecting 1 million high-quality reads, each carrying a distinct molecular identifier. Reads sharing molecular identifiers were discarded rather than binned into consensus sequences. MiTCR, set to a Q25 quality threshold and the strictest error-elimination algorithm, was used for CDR3 identification, clonotype clustering and error correction. A nonparametric unseen species model with Euler transformation was used to estimate a lower bound on total TCR beta diversity. In TCRdb, the public reads were trimmed at Q25 with fastp and aligned with MiXCR, with productive beta chains retained. Every CDR3 protein is listed once, alongside the most common genes and DNA of its rows. What appears here as the V and J calls and clone size reflects TCRdb's work, not the paper's. The sample profile shows about 640,000 distinct CDR3 sequences; 58% of them were found once. Of the sample, 35% to 40% falls within the top ten clones.

Sample: blood. The sequence is built from TRBV9 and TRBJ2-1; TRBD1 matches 8 bases in the middle. This TCR came from a man between 60 and 75 years old in good health. The CDR3: CASSEKGQVGNEQFF. The nucleotide sequence reads as follows: TGTGCCAGCAGCGAGAAGGGACAGGTTGGCAATGAGCAGTTCTTC.